This section outlines one TCR beta chain sequence together with its context. The antigen remains undetermined. The sample belongs to a study of cytomegalovirus exposure and HLA in healthy donors. Study-level results: With high specificity and sensitivity, the classifier reportedly diagnosed cytomegalovirus status.

Germline V gene data show CDR1 as SEHNR and CDR2 as FQNEAQ (reference sequence). V was pared by 6 bases and J by 8 bases, with 4 bases of the junction left unmatched. The CDR3 is 12 residues long. Data came from immunoSEQ multiplex PCR; TCRdb stores just in-frame clones and leaves some out. The sample includes roughly 130,000 clones, more than 70% seen only once; the top ten take 1.4% to 1.5%. Sequenced sample: PBMCs. The clonotype originates from a man younger than 45 in good health and CMV-seronegative. The chain links TRBV7-9 to TRBJ2-1, with 7 bases identical to TRBD2. DNA of the CDR3: TGTGCCAGCAGGAATGGGAGGGATGAGCAGTTCTTC. This encodes CASRNGRDEQFF.